A single sample is the source of the 24 T cell receptor beta chains below, sequenced in a study of T cell responses to AZD1222 COVID-19 vaccine. Produced via immunoSEQ multiplex PCR; TCRdb's table is partial and in-frame only. The sample carries about 84,000 clones, 80% to 90% recorded once. Sequences were derived from peripheral blood, sampled 28 days after the second AZD1222 dose. The source of these receptors is an adult who received the AZD1222 COVID-19 vaccine.

This clone was observed once. The chain links TRBV19 to TRBJ2-2; D tentatively fits TRBD1 or TRBD2 (5 bases each). Germline CDR1 reads LNHDA; CDR2 reads SQIVND (reference sequence). The CDR3 extends over 16 amino acids. Trimming removed 5 bases from V and 6 bases from J, with 19 bases in between. DNA for the CDR3: TGTGCCAGTAGTCGCCCTGGGGGAGTTGGGGCCGGGGAGCTGTTTTTT. This codes for CASSRPGGVGAGELFF.

This clone came up a few times. The chain is built from TRBV6-6 and TRBJ1-1; D is possibly TRBD1 (6 bases). Trimming pared 7 bases from V and 4 bases from J, leaving 16 bases between. The CDR3 spans 14 residues. The V gene's germline CDR1 is MNHNY and CDR2 SVGAGI (reference sequence). CDR3 sequence reads: CASNRGLGITEAFF. As DNA, the CDR3 is TGTGCCAGCAATCGGGGGCTGGGGATCACTGAAGCTTTCTTT.

The chain uses TRBV7-9 and TRBJ2-5; the D is unclear. CDR3 length: 13 residues. The germline V and J ends were trimmed by 5 bases and 2 bases, with 9 bases remaining between them. Germline V lookup: CDR1 SEHNR, CDR2 FQNEAQ (reference sequence). The CDR3 DNA reads as TGTGCCAGCAGCCTCGGCAGGCAAGAGACCCAGTACTTC. Its protein product is CASSLGRQETQYF.

The rearrangement uses TRBV11-3 and TRBJ1-2, with 9 bases that match TRBD1. The germline CDR1 and CDR2 sequences are SGHNT and YENEEA. V gave up 5 bases and J gave up 7 bases; unmatched junction bases: 11. The CDR3 totals 15 residues. For the CDR3, the DNA is TGTGCCAGCAGCACGGCCGGGACAGGGTGGAGTGGCTACACCTTC. Translated, it gives CASSTAGTGWSGYTF.

The chain's CDR3 is CASRFSGRAKDTQYF. The CDR3 region has the DNA TGTGCCAGTAGATTTAGCGGGAGGGCCAAAGATACGCAGTATTTT. The chain has TRBV19 and TRBJ2-3; 11 bases line up with TRBD2. CDR1 is LNHDA and CDR2 is SQIVND in the germline V gene (reference sequence). J was trimmed by 5 bases and V by 6 bases; bases with no gene match: 7. The CDR3 totals 15 residues.

V usage is TRBV12-3 or TRBV12-4 and J usage is TRBJ1-2; D unresolved. V shed 2 bases and J shed 5 bases, with 6 bases lying between them. The CDR3 spans 12 residues. CDR3 region: CASSLRTYGYTF. CDR3 sequence (DNA): TGTGCCAGCAGTTTAAGGACTTATGGCTACACCTTC.

This clone was seen just once. The V call is TRBV4-3, the J call TRBJ1-5; 8 bases align to TRBD1. V was pared by 1 base and J by 7 bases, with 3 bases of the junction left unmatched. The length of the CDR3 is 14 residues. CDR1 and CDR2 from the germline V gene are LGHNA and YSLEER. The CDR3, as DNA: TGCGCCAGCAGCCAAGTTCAGGGGGCGCAGCCCCAGCATTTT. This encodes CASSQVQGAQPQHF.

This clone was seen more than once but under ten times. The sample holds other DNA sequences that translate to the same CDR3. The chain is built from TRBV14 and TRBJ1-1; 7 bases agree with TRBD1. V shed 4 bases, J shed 3 bases, and the junction held 5 bases outside the gene matches. Germline values: CDR1 SGHDN, CDR2 FVKESK. CDR3 length: 14 amino acids. The CDR3 DNA reads TGTGCCAGCAGCCCCGACAGGGAGGACACTGAAGCTTTCTTT. Translation gives CASSPDREDTEAFF.

This chain links TRBV5-4 with TRBJ2-5; D not certain. Germline V lookup: CDR1 SGHNT, CDR2 YYREEE (reference sequence). Trimming cost V 0 bases and J 4 bases, with 10 bases left between them. The CDR3 loop spans 14 amino acids. For the CDR3, the DNA is TGTGCCAGCAGCTTGGCCCTTCGCGGAGAGACCCAGTACTTC. Residues: CASSLALRGETQYF.

The genes are TRBV6-5 and TRBJ1-3, with D maybe TRBD1 (5 bases). Trimming shortened V by 2 bases and J by 0 bases, and 11 bases separated the two germline ends. Germline V gene sequence: CDR1 MNHEY, CDR2 SVGAGI. The CDR3 runs to 16 residues. CDR3 protein: CASSYGGRNSGNTIYF. The CDR3 DNA sequence: TGTGCCAGCAGTTACGGGGGACGTAACTCTGGAAACACCATATATTTT.

The rearrangement joins TRBV5-5 to TRBJ2-1, with 7 bases fitting TRBD1. The V gene end was trimmed by 3 bases and the J gene end by 6 bases; junction bases not matched to a gene: 3. The CDR3 has 13 residues. Germline values: CDR1 SGHKS, CDR2 YYEKEE (reference sequence). CDR3 coding DNA: TGTGCCAGCAGCTACGACAGGGTCAATGAGCAGTTCTTC. Its translation: CASSYDRVNEQFF.

The chain is built from TRBV2 and TRBJ1-3, with D possibly TRBD1 on 6 matching bases. This CDR3 contains 14 residues. With 6 bases removed from V and 0 bases from J, the gap between germline ends came to 9 bases. CDR1 is SNHLY, CDR2 FYNNEI, per germline. Written as DNA, the CDR3 is TGTGCCAGCAGGGCCAGGGGCTCTGGAAACACCATATATTTT. Amino acid sequence: CASRARGSGNTIYF.

The CDR3 DNA reads as TGTGCCAGCGGCCAGGCGTACATGAACACTGAAGCTTTCTTT. Its protein is CASGQAYMNTEAFF. The chain joins TRBV11-3 to TRBJ1-1, with D unresolved. The CDR3 consists of 14 residues. V shed 8 bases and J shed 0 bases, with 13 bases lying between them. Germline V gene sequence: CDR1 SGHNT, CDR2 YENEEA.

This chain uses TRBV27 with TRBJ2-1, with TRBD2 identical over 8 bases. The trim removed 2 bases at V and 4 bases at J, leaving 4 bases unmatched. CDR1 and CDR2 from the germline V gene are MNHEY and SMNVEV (reference sequence). The CDR3 spans 15 residues. The CDR3 sequence is CASSLRLAGYNEQFF. The CDR3, as DNA: TGTGCCAGCAGTTTAAGGCTAGCGGGTTACAATGAGCAGTTCTTC.

The CDR3: CASSITWATNEKLFF. CDR3 in DNA: TGTGCCAGTAGTATAACTTGGGCAACTAATGAAAAACTGTTTTTT. V gene TRBV19 combines with J gene TRBJ1-4; D gene ambiguous. Trimming took off 2 bases at V and 0 bases at J, with 7 bases between the two ends. The CDR3 length is 15 residues. Per germline, CDR1 LNHDA and CDR2 SQIVND (reference sequence).

The chain links TRBV9 to TRBJ1-1, with D tentatively TRBD1 (5 bases). This CDR3 has 13 residues. Looked up from germline, CDR1 is SGDLS and CDR2 is YYNGEE. Deletions cut 0 bases from V and 6 bases from J, with 9 bases between. CDR3 DNA sequence: TGTGCCAGCAGCGTAGAAGGGGACTCTGAAGCTTTCTTT. Its protein is CASSVEGDSEAFF.

The sample holds a few counts of this clone. The chain employs TRBV12-5 and TRBJ1-5; 7 bases are shared with TRBD1. Trimming removed 1 base from V and 1 base from J; junction bases left unmatched: 13. In germline, CDR1 is LGHNT, CDR2 FRNRAP. The CDR3 is 19 residues long. In nucleotides, the CDR3 is TGTGCTAGTGGTTTGGACCCCTTACAGGGGCTGGGGAGCAATCAGCCCCAGCATTTT. This sequence encodes CASGLDPLQGLGSNQPQHF.

The V gene is TRBV5-6, the J gene TRBJ1-5; the D is unclear. Germline V gives CDR1 SGHDT, CDR2 YYEEEE. V shed 4 bases and J shed 0 bases, with 11 bases lying between them. This CDR3 contains 15 residues. As DNA, the CDR3 is TGTGCCAGCAGCCCTAGAGCTTATAGCAATCAGCCCCAGCATTTT. This sequence encodes CASSPRAYSNQPQHF. Full variable domain (missing parts from reference TRBV5-6 and TRBJ1-5): DAGVTQSPTHLIKTRGQQVTLRCSPKSGHDTVSWYQQALGQGPQFIFQYYEEEERQRGNFPDRFSGHQFPNYSSELNVNALLLGDSALYLCASSPRAYSNQPQHFGDGTRLSIL.

This chain joins TRBV3-1 (or the pseudogene TRBV3-2) and TRBJ2-1; 7 nucleotides agree with TRBD1. This CDR3 region has 13 residues. V was pared by 6 bases and J by 10 bases, with 9 bases of the junction left unmatched. Germline V CDR1 and CDR2: LGHDT, YNNKEL (reference sequence). CDR3 sequence reads: CASSHDRVLEQFF. CDR3 in DNA: TGTGCCAGCAGTCACGACAGGGTATTAGAGCAGTTCTTC.

This clone was recorded many times. The chain combines TRBV18 with TRBJ1-1, with TRBD1 matching over 9 bases. Germline assignment: CDR1 KGHSH and CDR2 LQKENI. V was clipped by 3 bases and J by 6 bases; unmatched bases: 5. This CDR3 comprises 14 residues. The CDR3 sequence: CASSPGTGSSEAFF. The CDR3 DNA follows: TGTGCCAGCTCACCCGGGACAGGGAGCTCTGAAGCTTTCTTT.

This chain connects TRBV6-5 to TRBJ1-1, with 10 bases identical to TRBD1. The germline V gene encodes CDR1 MNHEY and CDR2 SVGAGI. This CDR3 has 14 residues. The junction had 7 bases not matched to a gene; V was cut back by 7 bases and J by 5 bases. The CDR3 DNA reads as TGTGCCAGCAAACCGGGACAGGGGCGGACTGAAGCTTTCTTT. It yields the protein CASKPGQGRTEAFF.

This clone was seen more than once but under ten times. V is TRBV19 and J is TRBJ2-6; TRBD1 is a possible D gene (6 bases). Germline values: CDR1 LNHDA, CDR2 SQIVND (reference sequence). The CDR3 contains 17 residues. V lost 6 bases, J lost 8 bases, and 23 bases lay in between. This CDR3 is CASRAGTQVAGTNVLTF. CDR3 coding DNA: TGTGCCAGTAGGGCCGGGACACAGGTCGCCGGGACCAACGTCCTGACTTTC.

This rearrangement joins TRBV7-2 to TRBJ2-3, with 13 nucleotides matching TRBD2. V lost 5 bases to trimming and J lost 4 bases; unmatched junction nucleotides: 3. Germline-derived CDR1 and CDR2 are SGHTA and FQGNSA. CDR3 size: 15 residues. The CDR3, as DNA: TGTGCCAGCAGCGTAACTAGCGGGGGGGCAGATACGCAGTATTTT. Its protein product is CASSVTSGGADTQYF.

The rearrangement joins TRBV6-5 to TRBJ2-5, with a weak D call TRBD2 (6 bases). The CDR3 has 14 residues. V was cut by 6 bases and J by 5 bases, with 16 bases left in between. Germline CDR1 is MNHEY and CDR2 is SVGAGI. This CDR3 reads CASSLDGRGETQYF. The CDR3 nucleotides read TGTGCCAGCAGCTTGGACGGCCGGGGGGAGACCCAGTACTTC.